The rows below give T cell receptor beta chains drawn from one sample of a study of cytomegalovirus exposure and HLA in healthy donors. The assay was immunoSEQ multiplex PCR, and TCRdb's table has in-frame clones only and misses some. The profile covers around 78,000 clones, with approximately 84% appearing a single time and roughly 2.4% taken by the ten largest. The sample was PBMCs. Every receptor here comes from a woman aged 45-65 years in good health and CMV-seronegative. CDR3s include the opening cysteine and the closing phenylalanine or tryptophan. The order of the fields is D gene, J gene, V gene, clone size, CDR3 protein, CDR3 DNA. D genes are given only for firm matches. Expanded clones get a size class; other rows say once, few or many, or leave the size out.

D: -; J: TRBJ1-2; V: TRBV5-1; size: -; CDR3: CASSLEGRRGEGYTF; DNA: TGCGCCAGCAGCTTGGAAGGGAGGAGGGGTGAGGGCTACACCTTC
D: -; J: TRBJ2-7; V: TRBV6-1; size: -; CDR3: CASTSVYEQYF; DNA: TGTGCCAGCACTAGCGTCTACGAGCAGTACTTC
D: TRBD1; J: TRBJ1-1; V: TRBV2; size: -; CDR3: CAGLQGKTEAFF; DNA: TGTGCCGGGCTACAGGGGAAAACTGAAGCTTTCTTT
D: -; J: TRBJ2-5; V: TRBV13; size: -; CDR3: CASSSNAGMGQETQYF; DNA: TGTGCCAGCAGCTCCAACGCAGGGATGGGACAAGAGACCCAGTACTTC
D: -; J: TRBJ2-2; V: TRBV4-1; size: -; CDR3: CASNPVGAANTGELFF; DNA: TGCGCCAGCAACCCAGTGGGAGCCGCGAACACCGGGGAGCTGTTTTTT
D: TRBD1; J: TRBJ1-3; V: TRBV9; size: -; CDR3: CASSLTGSSGNTIYF; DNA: TGTGCCAGCAGCTTGACAGGGAGCTCTGGAAACACCATATATTTT
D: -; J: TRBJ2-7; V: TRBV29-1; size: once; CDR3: CSVRTGGAPEQYF; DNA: TGCAGCGTTAGAACGGGGGGCGCGCCCGAGCAGTACTTC
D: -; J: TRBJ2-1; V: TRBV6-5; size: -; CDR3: CASSYGDINEQFF; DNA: TGTGCCAGCAGTTACGGGGACATAAATGAGCAGTTCTTC
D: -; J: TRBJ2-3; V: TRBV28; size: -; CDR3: CATWAAGSSTDTQYF; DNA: TGTGCCACCTGGGCCGCGGGGTCTAGCACAGATACGCAGTATTTT
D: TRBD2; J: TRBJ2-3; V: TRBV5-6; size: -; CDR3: CASSLERGDGDTQYF; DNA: TGTGCCAGCAGCTTGGAACGGGGGGACGGAGATACGCAGTATTTT
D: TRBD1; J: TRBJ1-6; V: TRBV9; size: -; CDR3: CASSGQGMNSPLHF; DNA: TGTGCCAGCAGCGGACAGGGCATGAATTCACCCCTCCACTTT
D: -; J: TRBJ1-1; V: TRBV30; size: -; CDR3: CAWNPQGTEAFF; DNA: TGTGCCTGGAACCCGCAGGGGACTGAAGCTTTCTTT
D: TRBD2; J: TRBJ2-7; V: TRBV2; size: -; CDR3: CASSEAGRDHEQYF; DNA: TGTGCCAGCAGTGAAGCCGGGAGGGATCACGAGCAGTACTTC
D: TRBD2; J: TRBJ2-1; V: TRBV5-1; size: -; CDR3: CASSWGRGGQNEQFF; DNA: TGCGCCAGCAGCTGGGGTCGGGGGGGCCAAAATGAGCAGTTCTTC
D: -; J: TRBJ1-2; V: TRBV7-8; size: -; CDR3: CASSLNHFRQSNYGYTF; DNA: TGTGCCAGCAGCTTAAACCATTTTCGACAGAGTAACTATGGCTACACCTTC
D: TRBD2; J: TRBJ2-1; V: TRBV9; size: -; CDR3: CASSLSGGHGYEQFF; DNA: TGTGCCAGCAGCCTCAGCGGGGGCCACGGCTATGAGCAGTTCTTC
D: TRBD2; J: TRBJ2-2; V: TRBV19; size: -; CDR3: CASRGLAGVSGELFF; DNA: TGTGCCAGTAGAGGACTAGCGGGAGTGTCCGGGGAGCTGTTTTTT